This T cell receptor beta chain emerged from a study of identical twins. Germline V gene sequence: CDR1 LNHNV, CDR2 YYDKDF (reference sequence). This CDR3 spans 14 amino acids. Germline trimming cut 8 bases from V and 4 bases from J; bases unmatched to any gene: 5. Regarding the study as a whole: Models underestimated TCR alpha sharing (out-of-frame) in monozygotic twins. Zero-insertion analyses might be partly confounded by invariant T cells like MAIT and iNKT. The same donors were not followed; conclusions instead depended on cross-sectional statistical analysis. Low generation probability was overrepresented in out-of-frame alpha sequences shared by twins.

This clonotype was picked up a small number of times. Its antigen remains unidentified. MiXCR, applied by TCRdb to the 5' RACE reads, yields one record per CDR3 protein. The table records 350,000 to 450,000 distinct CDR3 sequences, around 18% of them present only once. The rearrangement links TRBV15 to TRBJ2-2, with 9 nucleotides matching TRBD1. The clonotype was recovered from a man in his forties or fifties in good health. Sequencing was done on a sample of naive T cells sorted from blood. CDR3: CATLDRGFTGELFF. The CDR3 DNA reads TGTGCCACCCTGGACAGGGGTTTCACCGGGGAGCTGTTTTTT.